Listed below are T cell receptor beta chains from one sample, sequenced in a study of cytomegalovirus exposure and HLA in healthy donors. TCRdb's table, derived via immunoSEQ multiplex PCR, lists solely in-frame clones and lacks some. In the table there are roughly 130,000 clones, over 60% of which are singletons. The material sequenced was PBMCs. The source of these receptors is a human donor in good health. The CDR3 runs from the conserved cysteine through the conserved F or W. D genes are given only for firm matches. Clone size is shown for a subset of rows, as once, few, many or a class of expanded clone.

few	TRBV5-1	TRBJ1-1	TRBD1	CASSSGWTGGDEAFF	TGCGCCAGCAGCTCAGGCTGGACAGGGGGCGATGAAGCTTTCTTT
NA	TRBV18	TRBJ2-7	TRBD1	CASSPNRGEQYF	TGTGCCAGCTCACCGAACAGGGGCGAGCAGTACTTC
NA	TRBV7-2	TRBJ1-1	NA	CASSLFMNTEAFF	TGTGCCAGCAGCTTATTTATGAACACTGAAGCTTTCTTT
NA	TRBV6-1	TRBJ2-7	NA	CASRDTGLINYEQYF	TGTGCCAGCAGGGATACAGGGCTAATAAACTACGAGCAGTACTTC
NA	TRBV6-6	TRBJ1-5	NA	CASSYSEYQPQHF	TGTGCCAGCAGTTACTCGGAGTATCAGCCCCAGCATTTT
NA	TRBV2	TRBJ2-6	NA	CASSLLRVSGANVLTF	TGTGCCAGCAGCCTCCTGAGGGTGTCTGGGGCCAACGTCCTGACTTTC
NA	TRBV28	TRBJ2-3	NA	CASSWGVGTDTQYF	TGTGCCAGCAGTTGGGGAGTTGGCACAGATACGCAGTATTTT
NA	TRBV18	TRBJ1-4	NA	CASSPPVSGNADEKLFF	TGTGCCAGCTCACCACCAGTTTCAGGGAATGCCGATGAAAAACTGTTTTTT
NA	TRBV7-9	TRBJ1-4	NA	CASSLVATGEKLFF	TGTGCCAGCAGCTTAGTTGCGACAGGTGAAAAACTGTTTTTT
NA	TRBV2	TRBJ1-2	TRBD1	CASSRRDRGLDGYTF	TGTGCCAGCAGTCGAAGAGACAGGGGGCTGGATGGCTACACCTTC
NA	TRBV6-1	TRBJ2-7	TRBD2	CATGAGGNYEQYF	TGTGCCACCGGAGCGGGGGGAAACTACGAGCAGTACTTC
NA	TRBV5-1	TRBJ2-3	TRBD1	CAGRQGVTDTQYF	TGCGCCGGTCGACAGGGAGTCACAGATACGCAGTATTTT
NA	TRBV2	TRBJ2-5	TRBD2	CASERGRETQYF	TGTGCCAGCGAGCGGGGTCGGGAGACCCAGTACTTC
NA	TRBV7-9	TRBJ2-2	TRBD2	CASSLTSGDQSGTGELFF	TGTGCCAGCAGCTTGACTAGCGGGGACCAGAGCGGCACCGGGGAGCTGTTTTTT
NA	TRBV2	TRBJ1-1	NA	CASSSRRLDTEAFF	TGTGCCAGCAGTTCACGGCGGCTGGACACTGAAGCTTTCTTT
NA	TRBV7-6	TRBJ1-1	NA	CASSLAGQGNTEAFF	TGTGCCAGCAGCTTAGCCGGGCAGGGAAACACTGAAGCTTTCTTT
NA	TRBV27	TRBJ2-3	NA	CASSLMEADTQYF	TGTGCCAGCAGTTTAATGGAGGCGGATACGCAGTATTTT
NA	TRBV9	TRBJ1-1	NA	CASSATRGTLDMNTEAFF	TGTGCCAGCAGCGCAACCAGAGGGACACTAGACATGAACACTGAAGCTTTCTTT
once	TRBV5-1	TRBJ2-3	TRBD1	CASSLGQGVDTQYF	TGCGCCAGCAGTTTAGGACAGGGCGTAGATACGCAGTATTTT
few	TRBV4-2	TRBJ2-7	TRBD1	CASSQDGTGRREQYF	TGTGCCAGCAGCCAAGATGGGACAGGGAGGCGGGAGCAGTACTTC
NA	TRBV6-5	TRBJ1-2	NA	CASSPGITYGYTF	TGTGCCAGCAGCCCCGGGATAACTTATGGCTACACCTTC
few	TRBV2	TRBJ2-2	NA	CASRSQGNTGELFF	TGTGCCAGCAGATCACAGGGGAACACCGGGGAGCTGTTTTTT
many	TRBV5-6	TRBJ1-2	NA	CASSLRRANYGYTF	TGTGCCAGCAGCTTGAGGAGAGCCAACTATGGCTACACCTTC
NA	TRBV7-2	TRBJ2-5	TRBD2	CASSFSGGETQYF	TGTGCCAGCAGCTTTTCCGGGGGGGAGACCCAGTACTTC
NA	TRBV4-1	TRBJ2-7	NA	CASSQVGGTEIYEQYF	TGCGCCAGCAGCCAAGTCGGCGGGACAGAAATCTACGAGCAGTACTTC
NA	TRBV29-1	TRBJ1-1	TRBD1	CSVGQGGTEAFF	TGCAGCGTCGGACAGGGCGGCACTGAAGCTTTCTTT
NA	TRBV19	TRBJ2-7	TRBD1	CASSTWTGHNEQYF	TGTGCCAGTAGTACCTGGACAGGGCATAACGAGCAGTACTTC
few	TRBV2	TRBJ1-1	NA	CASSAPSAIEAFF	TGTGCCAGCAGTGCCCCGTCCGCGATTGAAGCTTTCTTT
NA	TRBV2	TRBJ1-2	TRBD1	CASSPQGPYGYTF	TGTGCCAGCAGTCCACAGGGGCCCTATGGCTACACCTTC